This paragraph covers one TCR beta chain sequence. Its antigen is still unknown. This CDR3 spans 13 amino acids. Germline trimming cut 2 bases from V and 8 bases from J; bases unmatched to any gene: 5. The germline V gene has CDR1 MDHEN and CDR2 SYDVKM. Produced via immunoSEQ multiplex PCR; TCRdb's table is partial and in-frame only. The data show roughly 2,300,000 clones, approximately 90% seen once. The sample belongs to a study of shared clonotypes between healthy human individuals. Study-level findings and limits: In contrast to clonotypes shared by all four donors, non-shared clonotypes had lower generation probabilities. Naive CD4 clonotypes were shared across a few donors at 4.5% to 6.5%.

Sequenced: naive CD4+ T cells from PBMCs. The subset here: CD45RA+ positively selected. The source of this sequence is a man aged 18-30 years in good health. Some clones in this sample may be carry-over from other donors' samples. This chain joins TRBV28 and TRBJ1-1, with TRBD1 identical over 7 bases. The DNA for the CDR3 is TGTGCCAGCAGTTTAAGCGGGACAGCGGAAGCTTTCTTT. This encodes CASSLSGTAEAFF.